This T cell receptor beta chain was recorded in a study of cytomegalovirus exposure and HLA in healthy donors. Germline trimming cut 1 base from V and 9 bases from J; bases unmatched to any gene: 9. The germline V gene has CDR1 KGHSH and CDR2 LQKENI. CDR3 size: 14 residues. Primers: 60 Vbeta forward and 13 Jbeta reverse. Profiled with immunoSEQ multiplex PCR; TCRdb holds only in-frame clones, not every one. Of 90,000 or so clones listed, about three quarters are singletons. The sequence came from a female donor in good health and CMV-seronegative. The sequencing input was PBMCs. V gene TRBV18 combines with J gene TRBJ2-7; 7 nucleotides match TRBD1. The CDR3 DNA reads as TGTGCCAGCTCACCACTGGGACAGCTAACGGGGCAGTACTTC. Its translation: CASSPLGQLTGQYF.